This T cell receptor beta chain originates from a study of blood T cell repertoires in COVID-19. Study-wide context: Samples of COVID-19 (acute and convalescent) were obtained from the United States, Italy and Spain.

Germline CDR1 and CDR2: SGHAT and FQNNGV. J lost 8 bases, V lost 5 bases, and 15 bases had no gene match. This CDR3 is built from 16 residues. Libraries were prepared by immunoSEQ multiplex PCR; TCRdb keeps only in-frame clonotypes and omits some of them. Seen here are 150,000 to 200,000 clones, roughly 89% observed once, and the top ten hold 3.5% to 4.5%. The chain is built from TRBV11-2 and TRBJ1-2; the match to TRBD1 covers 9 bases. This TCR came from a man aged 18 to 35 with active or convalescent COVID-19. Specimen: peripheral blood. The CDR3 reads CASSPSWRTGVDGYTF. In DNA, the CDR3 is TGTGCCAGCAGCCCCAGCTGGAGGACAGGGGTAGACGGCTACACCTTC. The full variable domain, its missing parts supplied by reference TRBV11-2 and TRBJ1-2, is EAGVAQSPRYKIIEKRQSVAFWCNPISGHATLYWYQQILGQGPKLLIQFQNNGVVDDSQLPKDRFSAERLKGVDSTLKIQPAKLEDSAVYLCASSPSWRTGVDGYTFGSGTRLTVV.